This entry concerns a single TCR beta chain. Its antigen is still unknown. This sample stems from a study of T cell responses to AZD1222 COVID-19 vaccine. Study outcomes and limitations: Repertoire sampling occurred only after the peak T cell response.

Germline V gene lookup returns CDR1 LNHDA and CDR2 SQIVND (reference sequence). This CDR3 spans 15 amino acids. V lost 3 bases and J lost 6, with 15 bases in between. The table came from immunoSEQ multiplex PCR; TCRdb's copy has only in-frame clones and leaves some out. The sample consists of approximately 94,000 clones, around 87% of them appearing once. The sequenced sample was peripheral blood, obtained on day 0 of MenACWY control vaccination. This TCR was sampled from an adult in good health. The chain employs TRBV19 and TRBJ2-1, with D unclear. CDR3 region: CASSISSANGNEQFF. The CDR3 DNA is TGTGCCAGTAGTATTAGCTCGGCTAACGGCAATGAGCAGTTCTTC.